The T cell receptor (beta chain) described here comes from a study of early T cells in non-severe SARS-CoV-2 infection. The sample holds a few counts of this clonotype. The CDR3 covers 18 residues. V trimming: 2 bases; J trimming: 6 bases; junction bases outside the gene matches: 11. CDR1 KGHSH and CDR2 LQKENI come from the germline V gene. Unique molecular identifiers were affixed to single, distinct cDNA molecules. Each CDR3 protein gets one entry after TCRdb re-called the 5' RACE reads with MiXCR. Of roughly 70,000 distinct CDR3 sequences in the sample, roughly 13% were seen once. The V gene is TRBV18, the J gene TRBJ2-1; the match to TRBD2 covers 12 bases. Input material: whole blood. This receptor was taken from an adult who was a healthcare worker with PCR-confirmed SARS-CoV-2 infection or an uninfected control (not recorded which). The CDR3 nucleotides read TGTGCCAGCTCACCAATGAGACTAGCGGGAGTAGGGAGCAATGAGCAGTTCTTC. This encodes CASSPMRLAGVGSNEQFF.